These 20 T cell receptor beta chains share one sample of origin, sequenced in a study of cytomegalovirus exposure and HLA in healthy donors. Clones were sequenced by immunoSEQ multiplex PCR, and TCRdb holds only the in-frame ones, with some missing. The sample carries 120,000 or so clones, approximately 90% recorded once. Sample: PBMCs. These receptors came from a young woman in good health and CMV-seronegative.

V is TRBV27 and J is TRBJ1-2, with D perhaps TRBD1 (5 bases). Germline V gene sequence: CDR1 MNHEY, CDR2 SMNVEV (reference sequence). The V end lost 3 bases, the J end lost 6 bases, and 14 bases lay between the germline ends. CDR3 size: 14 residues. The CDR3 region is CASSFSGIKDGYTF. CDR3 in DNA: TGTGCCAGCAGTTTCTCAGGGATTAAGGATGGCTACACCTTC.

This chain links TRBV5-8 with TRBJ1-3; D unclear. V was shortened by 0 bases and J by 2 bases, with 9 bases between the two germline ends. CDR3 length: 15 residues. The V gene's germline CDR1 is SGHTS and CDR2 YDEGEE. The CDR3 DNA is TGTGCCAGCAGCTTGGGTTCCAGTACTGGAAACACCATATATTTT. This sequence encodes CASSLGSSTGNTIYF.

The V call is TRBV2, the J call TRBJ2-7, with TRBD1 identical over 8 bases. V lost 0 bases to trimming and J lost 2 bases; unmatched junction nucleotides: 9. The CDR3 extends over 17 amino acids. Looked up from germline, CDR1 is SNHLY and CDR2 is FYNNEI. The CDR3 sequence is CASSEALPGQGPYEQYF. CDR3 bases: TGTGCCAGCAGTGAAGCGCTTCCCGGACAGGGTCCCTACGAGCAGTACTTC. The complete variable domain, with remaining parts taken from reference TRBV2 and TRBJ2-7, reads EPEVTQTPSHQVTQMGQEVILRCVPISNHLYFYWYRQILGQKVEFLVSFYNNEISEKSEIFDDQFSVERPDGSNFTLKIRSTKLEDSAMYFCASSEALPGQGPYEQYFGPGTRLTVT.

The chain joins TRBV10-2 to TRBJ2-1, with TRBD2 matching over 13 bases. Germline values: CDR1 WSHSY, CDR2 SAAADI. The junction had 8 bases not matched to a gene; V was cut back by 7 bases and J by 5 bases. CDR3 length equals 16 residues. The CDR3 loop reads CASTELAGGPDNEQFF. The CDR3 bases are TGCGCCAGCACCGAACTAGCGGGAGGGCCTGACAATGAGCAGTTCTTC.

The chain carries TRBV6-5 and TRBJ2-7, with a weak D call TRBD2 (7 bases). This CDR3 has 14 amino acids. The germline gives CDR1 MNHEY, CDR2 SVGAGI. V was trimmed by 0 bases and J by 7 bases, leaving 13 bases between them. CDR3 coding DNA: TGTGCCAGCAGTTACTCGGCGGGGGCCGGGGAGCAGTACTTC. Translated: CASSYSAGAGEQYF.

This clone was observed a few times. The V and J genes are TRBV4-2 and TRBJ1-1, with 8 nucleotides matching TRBD1. Germline V gene sequence: CDR1 LGHNA, CDR2 YNFKEQ. The CDR3 totals 16 residues. Germline trimming cut 6 bases from V and 0 bases from J; bases unmatched to any gene: 9. CDR3 sequence reads: CASRPRTGPMNTEAFF. The DNA of the CDR3 is TGTGCCAGCAGACCGAGGACAGGGCCTATGAACACTGAAGCTTTCTTT.

This rearrangement joins TRBV28 to TRBJ1-1; D possibly corresponds to TRBD1 (6 bases). The CDR3 runs to 13 residues. Trimming shortened V by 6 bases and J by 1 base, and 9 bases separated the two germline ends. Germline CDR1 reads MDHEN; CDR2 reads SYDVKM. The CDR3 DNA reads TGTGCCAGCAGGACCAGGGGGAACACTGAAGCTTTCTTT. Its protein product is CASRTRGNTEAFF.

The rearrangement joins TRBV6-6 to TRBJ2-7; the match to TRBD1 covers 8 bases. The germline V gene has CDR1 MNHNY and CDR2 SVGAGI (reference sequence). The J segment lost 6 bases and the V segment lost 6 bases, leaving 10 bases of the junction unmatched. The CDR3 extends over 14 amino acids. CDR3 coding DNA: TGTGCCAGCAGCCCGATTACAGGGGGTGGCGAGCAGTACTTC. Translated: CASSPITGGGEQYF.

The chain recombines TRBV5-1 with TRBJ1-6, with D possibly TRBD1 on 6 matching bases. Trimming cost V 4 bases and J 0 bases, with 17 bases left between them. There are 18 residues in the CDR3. Germline assignment: CDR1 SGHRS and CDR2 YFSETQ. As DNA, the CDR3 is TGCGCCAGCAGCCCCGGGGTGGGGGACAACTCCTATAATTCACCCCTCCACTTT. This sequence encodes CASSPGVGDNSYNSPLHF.

The chain couples TRBV5-1 to TRBJ2-1, with 9 bases aligning to TRBD2. V was clipped by 3 bases and J by 2 bases; unmatched bases: 3. Germline V CDR1 and CDR2: SGHRS, YFSETQ. This CDR3 is 15 amino acids long. The CDR3 coding sequence is TGCGCCAGCAGCTGGGCGGGGGGGCCCTACAATGAGCAGTTCTTC. Its translation: CASSWAGGPYNEQFF.

This rearrangement joins TRBV6-5 to TRBJ1-1, with 9 positions matching TRBD1. The CDR3 consists of 15 residues. The V gene end was trimmed by 6 bases and the J gene end by 5 bases; junction bases not matched to a gene: 10. Germline CDR1 and CDR2: MNHEY and SVGAGI. CDR3 protein: CASRPDRGAGTEAFF. CDR3 DNA sequence: TGTGCCAGCAGGCCGGACAGGGGCGCAGGTACTGAAGCTTTCTTT.

Only one count was recorded for this clone. The gene calls are TRBV5-1 and TRBJ2-7, with a tentative D call TRBD1 (6 bases). V shed 2 bases and J shed 0 bases, with 12 bases lying between them. The CDR3 consists of 15 residues. The V gene's germline CDR1 is SGHRS and CDR2 YFSETQ. The DNA for the CDR3 is TGCGCCAGCAGCTTTGGGGGACAAAGCTCCTACGAGCAGTACTTC. This gives the protein CASSFGGQSSYEQYF.

In its sample, this clone was seen once. The V and J genes are TRBV7-8 and TRBJ2-5, with D possibly being TRBD1 (6 bases). Germline V gene data show CDR1 as SGHVS and CDR2 as FQNEAQ. The CDR3 covers 15 residues. V was clipped by 3 bases and J by 1 base, with 12 bases between them. The CDR3 reads CASSFGTGTQETQYF. As DNA, the CDR3 is TGTGCCAGCAGCTTTGGAACAGGGACCCAAGAGACCCAGTACTTC. The variable domain in full, completed from reference TRBV7-8 and TRBJ2-5, reads GAGVSQSPRYKVAKRGQDVALRCDPISGHVSLFWYQQALGQGPEFLTYFQNEAQLDKSGLPSDRFFAERPEGSVSTLKIQRTQQEDSAVYLCASSFGTGTQETQYFGPGTRLLVL.

The gene calls are TRBV6-5 and TRBJ2-6; D remains ambiguous. The CDR3 consists of 15 residues. The germline gives CDR1 MNHEY, CDR2 SVGAGI. V was pared by 7 bases and J by 2 bases, with 12 bases between. This chain's CDR3 is CASTPDIAGANVLTF. The DNA of the CDR3 is TGTGCCAGCACCCCCGACATTGCTGGGGCCAACGTCCTGACTTTC.

The genes are TRBV5-1 and TRBJ2-2; TRBD2 agrees at 10 bases. The V and J ends lost 4 bases and 6 bases, in that order; junction bases with no gene match: 12. Germline CDR1 reads SGHRS; CDR2 reads YFSETQ. This CDR3 region has 17 residues. For the CDR3, the DNA is TGCGCCAGCAGCGGAATACCGACTAGCGGGTTTCCCGGGGAGCTGTTTTTT. Translating it yields CASSGIPTSGFPGELFF. Supplemented by reference TRBV5-1 and TRBJ2-2, the full variable domain reads KAGVTQTPRYLIKTRGQQVTLSCSPISGHRSVSWYQQTPGQGLQFLFEYFSETQRNKGNFPGRFSGRQFSNSRSEMNVSTLELGDSALYLCASSGIPTSGFPGELFFGEGSRLTVL.

V usage is TRBV9 and J usage is TRBJ2-1, with a possible D match to TRBD2 (5 bases). The CDR3 consists of 17 residues. Germline CDR1 SGDLS, CDR2 YYNGEE. V lost 1 base to trimming and J lost 0 bases, with 14 bases between them. DNA for the CDR3: TGTGCCAGCAGCGTAAAGGACTCGATCAGCTCCTACAATGAGCAGTTCTTC. Translating gives CASSVKDSISSYNEQFF.

The gene calls are TRBV28 and TRBJ1-2, with D unresolved. Germline values: CDR1 MDHEN, CDR2 SYDVKM. This CDR3 is 13 amino acids long. V was trimmed by 2 bases and J by 5 bases, leaving 9 bases between them. The CDR3 region is CASSLPGGYGYTF. The CDR3 DNA is TGTGCCAGCAGTTTACCGGGAGGGTATGGCTACACCTTC.

The V gene is TRBV10-3, the J gene TRBJ1-5, with 11 positions matching TRBD1. The J segment lost 7 bases and the V segment lost 6 bases, leaving 8 bases of the junction unmatched. The CDR3 loop spans 15 amino acids. The germline V gene encodes CDR1 ENHRY and CDR2 SYGVKD. CDR3: CAIRDGQGALQPQHF. DNA for the CDR3: TGTGCCATCAGAGACGGACAGGGGGCTTTACAGCCCCAGCATTTT.

The genes are TRBV6-1 and TRBJ2-7, with a weak D call TRBD2 (6 bases). Looked up from germline, CDR1 is MNHNS and CDR2 is SASEGT. There are 18 residues in the CDR3. Between the trimmed V and J ends, which lost 4 bases and 0 bases, there was a span of 22 bases. The CDR3 is CASSAPLVPGTASYEQYF. CDR3 in DNA: TGTGCCAGCAGTGCCCCCCTGGTTCCCGGGACTGCCTCCTACGAGCAGTACTTC.

The chain links TRBV30 to TRBJ1-1; D remains ambiguous. The V gene's germline CDR1 is GTSNPN and CDR2 SVGIG (reference sequence). The CDR3 covers 15 residues. V was cut by 0 bases and J by 4 bases, with 15 bases left in between. Written as DNA, the CDR3 is TGTGCCTGGAGTGTAGATCGGGGTTACGGCACTGAAGCTTTCTTT. It is translated as CAWSVDRGYGTEAFF.